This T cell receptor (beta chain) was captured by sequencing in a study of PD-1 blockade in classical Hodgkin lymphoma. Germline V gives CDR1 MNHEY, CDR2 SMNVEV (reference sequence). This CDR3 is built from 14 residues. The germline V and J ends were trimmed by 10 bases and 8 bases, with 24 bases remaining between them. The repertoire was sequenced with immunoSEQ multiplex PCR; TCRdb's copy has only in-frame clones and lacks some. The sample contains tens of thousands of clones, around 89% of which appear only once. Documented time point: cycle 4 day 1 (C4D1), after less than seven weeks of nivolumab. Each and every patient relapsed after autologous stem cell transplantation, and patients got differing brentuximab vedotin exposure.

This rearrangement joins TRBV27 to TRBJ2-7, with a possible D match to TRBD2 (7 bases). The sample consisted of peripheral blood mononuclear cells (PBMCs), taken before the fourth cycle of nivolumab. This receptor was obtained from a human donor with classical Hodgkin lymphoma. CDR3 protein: CATLRGGGAGKQYF. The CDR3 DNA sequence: TGTGCCACCCTTAGAGGAGGGGGGGCTGGCAAGCAGTACTTC.